These 27 T cell receptor beta chains were all obtained from the same sample, sequenced in a study of T-cell reconstitution after alpha-beta-depleted transplantation in children. Preparation of the TCRbeta library involved a method that used unique molecular identifiers. TCRdb fed the PCR reads into MiXCR, producing one record per CDR3 protein. The data show approximately 400,000 distinct CDR3 sequences, around 15% seen once. The sample in question was PBMCs, mostly from graft donor cells, obtained 360 days after TCRalphabeta/CD19-depleted stem cell transplant. Every receptor here comes from a boy less than two years old who had a stem cell transplant for Wiskott-Aldrich syndrome, so the T cells may come from the graft donor.

V gene TRBV7-8 combines with J gene TRBJ2-2; 8 bases are shared with TRBD2. This CDR3 is 15 amino acids long. The V segment lost 5 bases and the J segment 6 bases; nucleotides outside the gene matches: 8. The germline V gene has CDR1 SGHVS and CDR2 FQNEAQ. The CDR3 sequence: CASSTKGLVPGELFF. CDR3 sequence (DNA): TGTGCCAGCAGCACCAAGGGACTAGTTCCCGGGGAGCTGTTTTTT.

The table lists this clonotype with a few counts. This chain connects TRBV6-5 to TRBJ1-5; no definite D call. Looked up from germline, CDR1 is MNHEY and CDR2 is SVGAGI. V was cut by 2 bases and J by 0 bases, with 11 bases left in between. This CDR3 contains 16 residues. CDR3 sequence reads: CASSYSGSNSNQPQHF. DNA of the CDR3: TGTGCCAGCAGTTACAGCGGGAGCAATAGCAATCAGCCCCAGCATTTT.

The chain uses TRBV24-1 and TRBJ1-5, with 9 bases identical to TRBD1. J gave up 0 bases and V 6 bases, and 5 bases lay outside the gene matches. Germline CDR1 is KGHDR and CDR2 is SFDVKD. CDR3 size: 16 residues. The CDR3 is CATSTRDRDSNQPQHF. CDR3 sequence (DNA): TGTGCCACCAGTACTCGGGACAGGGATAGCAATCAGCCCCAGCATTTT.

The chain joins TRBV6-5 to TRBJ1-2; TRBD1 agrees at 7 bases. J gave up 3 bases and V 2 bases, and 3 bases lay outside the gene matches. This CDR3 comprises 14 residues. Looked up from germline, CDR1 is MNHEY and CDR2 is SVGAGI. CDR3 in DNA: TGTGCCAGCAGTTACCGGGACAGTTACTATGGCTACACCTTC. Protein: CASSYRDSYYGYTF.

The chain links TRBV5-1 to TRBJ2-3; 9 nucleotides match TRBD1. The CDR3 runs to 14 residues. CDR1 is SGHRS, CDR2 YFSETQ, per germline. Losses at the gene ends were 0 bases for V and 5 bases for J; bases not matched to a gene: 1. The CDR3 reads CASSLDRGQDTQYF. CDR3 nucleotides: TGCGCCAGCAGCTTGGACAGGGGGCAAGATACGCAGTATTTT.

This clonotype was counted a few times. The chain is built from TRBV12-3 or TRBV12-4 and TRBJ2-7; perhaps TRBD2 as D (5 bases). The CDR3 extends over 13 amino acids. The V end was cut by 5 bases, the J end by 6 bases, with 14 bases between. The CDR3, as DNA: TGTGCCAGCAGTAACGGGGTTCTTGGCGAGCAGTACTTC. It translates to CASSNGVLGEQYF.

The chain carries TRBV7-2 and TRBJ2-3; unclear D gene. V lost 3 bases and J 5 bases, leaving 9 bases between the germline ends. The CDR3 totals 13 residues. Germline CDR1 reads SGHTA; CDR2 reads FQGNSA. The CDR3 DNA reads TGTGCCAGCAGCTTCGGCCGTGGAGATACGCAGTATTTT. Amino acids: CASSFGRGDTQYF.

This clonotype was seen a few times. V usage is TRBV7-2 and J usage is TRBJ2-7; D call uncertain. The V and J ends lost 5 bases and 0 bases respectively, with 11 bases between them. The CDR3 is made up of 14 amino acids. Per the germline V gene, CDR1 is SGHTA and CDR2 is FQGNSA. CDR3 in amino acids: CASSTRAASYEQYF. DNA for the CDR3: TGTGCCAGCAGCACCCGGGCAGCCTCCTACGAGCAGTACTTC.

The genes are TRBV12-3 or TRBV12-4 and TRBJ2-5; D possibly matches TRBD1 or TRBD2 (5 bases each). The germline V and J ends were trimmed by 7 bases and 4 bases, with 13 bases remaining between them. The CDR3 contains 13 residues. CDR3 in DNA: TGTGCCAGCACTGGGCCGGGACCAGAGACCCAGTACTTC. Amino acid sequence: CASTGPGPETQYF.

This clonotype was counted between two and nine times. This chain links TRBV7-9 with TRBJ2-4; 7 positions match TRBD1. V shed 4 bases and J 9 bases; nucleotides not matched to a gene: 9. The CDR3 contains 14 residues. Germline V CDR1 and CDR2: SEHNR, FQNEAQ (reference sequence). The DNA of the CDR3 is TGTGCCAGCAGCTCTCTCCAAGGGGGCCGCATTCAGTACTTC. Its protein is CASSSLQGGRIQYF.

This clonotype occurred a few times. The genes are TRBV29-1 and TRBJ1-4; perhaps TRBD1 as D (5 bases). The CDR3 covers 12 residues. V was shortened by 4 bases and J by 8 bases, with 11 bases between the two germline ends. Per the germline V gene, CDR1 is SQVTM and CDR2 is ANQGSEA. DNA of the CDR3: TGCAGCGTTGTAGTGGACACCGAAAAACTGTTTTTT. Its protein product is CSVVVDTEKLFF.

This clonotype showed up just a few times. The chain uses TRBV27 and TRBJ2-7, with 7 bases aligning to TRBD2. With V trimmed by 0 bases and J by 2 bases, 4 bases remained unmatched. The CDR3 covers 15 residues. Germline V lookup: CDR1 MNHEY, CDR2 SMNVEV (reference sequence). The DNA for the CDR3 is TGTGCCAGCAGTTTATCCCTAGCGGACCCCTACGAGCAGTACTTC. This translates into CASSLSLADPYEQYF.

This clonotype was observed a handful of times. The chain links TRBV5-1 to TRBJ1-1; D is undetermined. The germline V gene encodes CDR1 SGHRS and CDR2 YFSETQ. Trimming removed 3 bases at V and 1 base at J, with 10 bases between. This CDR3 region has 14 residues. The CDR3 reads CASSSAPRNTEAFF. The CDR3 bases are TGCGCCAGCAGCTCGGCCCCTCGGAACACTGAAGCTTTCTTT. Based on the CDR3 plus reference TRBV5-1 and TRBJ1-1, the full variable domain is KAGVTQTPRYLIKTRGQQVTLSCSPISGHRSVSWYQQTPGQGLQFLFEYFSETQRNKGNFPGRFSGRQFSNSRSEMNVSTLELGDSALYLCASSSAPRNTEAFFGQGTRLTVV.

This clonotype showed up just a few times. The chain uses TRBV9 and TRBJ2-5, with TRBD2 as a possible D gene (6 bases). Trimming took off 3 bases at V and 5 bases at J, with 29 bases between the two ends. This CDR3 has 19 amino acids. Germline V gene data show CDR1 as SGDLS and CDR2 as YYNGEE. The CDR3 nucleotides are TGTGCCAGCAGCGCACGACTAGGTTCCAACCGATCCACTAGGGAGACCCAGTACTTC. Translating it yields CASSARLGSNRSTRETQYF.

This clonotype occurred a few times. The V gene is TRBV5-1, the J gene TRBJ1-1, with TRBD1 matching 7 bases. V lost 4 bases to trimming and J lost 10 bases; unmatched junction nucleotides: 16. CDR3 length: 15 amino acids. The germline gives CDR1 SGHRS, CDR2 YFSETQ. The CDR3 loop reads CASSALSGGGFRAFF. CDR3 bases: TGCGCCAGCAGCGCCCTCTCAGGGGGGGGCTTTCGAGCTTTCTTT.

The table lists this clonotype with a few counts. J is TRBJ2-5 and V is TRBV29-1; D possibly matches TRBD1 or TRBD2 (6 bases each). This CDR3 is 13 amino acids long. Germline V gives CDR1 SQVTM, CDR2 ANQGSEA. V lost 0 bases and J 4 bases, leaving 9 bases between the germline ends. CDR3 sequence (DNA): TGCAGCGTTGAAGATCCGGGGGCAGAGACCCAGTACTTC. Translated: CSVEDPGAETQYF.

In its sample, this clonotype was seen a few times. This sequence joins TRBV18 and TRBJ2-7, with D perhaps TRBD1 (6 bases). The CDR3 is made up of 16 amino acids. The V and J ends lost 3 bases and 4 bases respectively, with 19 bases between them. Germline loops: CDR1 KGHSH, CDR2 LQKENI. CDR3 nucleotide sequence: TGTGCCAGCTCACCCTTTTCGACGACAGGAGAATACGAGCAGTACTTC. Amino acids: CASSPFSTTGEYEQYF. Combining the CDR3 with reference TRBV18 and TRBJ2-7 gives the whole variable domain NAGVMQNPRHLVRRRGQEARLRCSPMKGHSHVYWYRQLPEEGLKFMVYLQKENIIDESGMPKERFSAEFPKEGPSILRIQQVVRGDSAAYFCASSPFSTTGEYEQYFGPGTRLTVT.

This clonotype was found a few times. CDR3 sequence: CSAKGKETQYF. The CDR3 DNA sequence: TGCAGTGCTAAGGGGAAAGAGACCCAGTACTTC. V is TRBV20-1 and J is TRBJ2-5, with D possibly TRBD1 on 5 matching bases. This CDR3 region has 11 residues. The V and J ends lost 4 bases and 3 bases respectively, with 6 bases between them. Germline-derived CDR1 and CDR2 are DFQATT and SNEGSKA (reference sequence).

The J gene is TRBJ2-7, the V gene TRBV3-1; possible D gene TRBD1, 5 bases. Trimming took 6 bases from V and 2 from J, leaving 8 bases between them. CDR1 and CDR2 (germline): LGHDT, YNNKEL (reference sequence). There are 12 residues in the CDR3. The CDR3, as DNA: TGTGCCAGCAGGCAGGGCCCCTACGAGCAGTACTTC. As protein: CASRQGPYEQYF.

The chain uses TRBV5-1 and TRBJ2-2; 9 bases line up with TRBD1. This CDR3 has 14 residues. With 7 bases clipped from V and 6 bases from J, the junction kept 7 bases outside the gene matches. In germline, CDR1 is SGHRS, CDR2 YFSETQ. In DNA, the CDR3 is TGCGCCAGCGCGGGACAGGGAAACCCCGGGGAGCTGTTTTTT. Translating it yields CASAGQGNPGELFF.

In its sample, this clonotype was seen a few times. The rearrangement links TRBV7-2 to TRBJ2-1, with D perhaps TRBD1 (8 bases). The CDR3 sequence is 14 residues long. CDR1 and CDR2 from the germline V gene are SGHTA and FQGNSA. Trimming removed 5 bases from V and 8 bases from J, with 16 bases in between. In DNA form, the CDR3 reads TGTGCCAGCAGCCCACGACAGGGGAGGGATGAGCAGTTCTTC. Translated: CASSPRQGRDEQFF.

Ten or more counts support this clonotype. This rearrangement joins TRBV12-3 or TRBV12-4 to TRBJ2-1; possible D gene TRBD2, 5 bases. This CDR3 spans 13 amino acids. The germline V and J ends were trimmed by 4 bases and 4 bases, with 8 bases remaining between them. The DNA of the CDR3 is TGTGCCAGCAGTTCGAGAGGGTACAATGAGCAGTTCTTC. It translates to CASSSRGYNEQFF.

The chain joins TRBV6-5 to TRBJ2-6; no reliable D call. Germline V lookup: CDR1 MNHEY, CDR2 SVGAGI. The CDR3 contains 15 residues. With 2 bases removed from V and 0 bases from J, the gap between germline ends came to 5 bases. CDR3 sequence: CASSYTYSGANVLTF. CDR3 nucleotide sequence: TGTGCCAGCAGTTACACGTACTCTGGGGCCAACGTCCTGACTTTC.

This clonotype was counted only a few times. The chain couples TRBV6-1 to TRBJ2-3, with TRBD2 matching 7 bases. The germline CDR1 and CDR2 sequences are MNHNS and SASEGT. Trimming took 8 bases from V and 5 from J; bases not matched to a gene: 7. This CDR3 spans 13 amino acids. This CDR3 reads CASGRGEVDTQYF. The DNA for the CDR3 is TGTGCCAGCGGCCGGGGGGAGGTAGATACGCAGTATTTT.

V usage is TRBV20-1 and J usage is TRBJ2-7; 13 nucleotides match TRBD2. This CDR3 is built from 15 residues. After removal of 2 bases from V and 2 bases from J, the junction contained 3 bases not matched to a gene. Germline CDR1 and CDR2: DFQATT and SNEGSKA (reference sequence). The CDR3 DNA reads TGCAGTGCTAGACACGGACTAGCGGGGGCCTACGAGCAGTACTTC. The encoded protein is CSARHGLAGAYEQYF.

This clonotype was seen a handful of times. The chain uses TRBV28 and TRBJ2-1, with TRBD1 matching over 7 bases. This CDR3 region has 13 residues. The germline V gene encodes CDR1 MDHEN and CDR2 SYDVKM. Trimming cost V 7 bases and J 6 bases; bases outside gene matches: 6. The CDR3 sequence: CASTHGQANEQFF. As DNA, the CDR3 is TGTGCCAGCACCCACGGACAGGCCAATGAGCAGTTCTTC.

The chain links TRBV7-9 to TRBJ1-4; D possibly corresponds to TRBD1 (5 bases). Germline CDR1 and CDR2: SEHNR and FQNEAQ (reference sequence). V was pared by 5 bases and J by 5 bases, with 15 bases between. This CDR3 has 15 amino acids. The CDR3 region has the DNA TGTGCCAGCAGCGGCCTCGGGACGGGGAATGAAAAACTGTTTTTT. The encoded protein is CASSGLGTGNEKLFF.